Included here is one T cell receptor beta chain sequence, with context. No antigen is known for it. The repertoire was sequenced with immunoSEQ multiplex PCR; TCRdb's copy has only in-frame clones and lacks some. There are 1,500 to 2,000 clones in the sample; 65% to 75% occur only once, and 10% to 15% lies in the top ten. The sample belongs to a study of T cells in tumors after PD-1 blockade. Study outcomes and limitations: Peripheral recruitment is suggested, as some novel exhausted tumor clones were in pre-treatment blood. Clonal replacement appeared only between pre- and post-treatment samples.

The V gene's germline CDR1 is SGHDN and CDR2 FVKESK. Trimming stripped 2 bases from V and 13 bases from J, with 21 bases between. The CDR3 runs 16 residues. Time point specified: second of two pre-therapy site-matched biopsies about 2 months apart. The material was tumor tissue, obtained before anti-PD-1 treatment. V is TRBV14 and J is TRBJ1-6; a weak D match, TRBD1 (6 bases). The origin of this receptor is a human donor with basal cell carcinoma. The CDR3 loop reads CASSQTGGPILSPLHF. As DNA, the CDR3 is TGTGCCAGCAGCCAAACCGGGGGGCCCATTCTATCGCCCCTCCACTTT.